This TCR beta chain came from a study of cytomegalovirus exposure and HLA in healthy donors. Trimming at V came to 2 bases and at J to 10 bases, leaving 1 base not matched to a gene. CDR1 is MNHEY, CDR2 SMNVEV, per germline (reference sequence). The CDR3 is 12 amino acids. Only in-frame clones appear in the TCRdb table, and some are missing; sequencing was by immunoSEQ multiplex PCR. The sample has 250,000 to 400,000 clones; around 90% are singletons. The sequenced sample consisted of PBMCs. This clonotype was obtained from a man aged 30 to 45 in good health and CMV-seronegative. V usage is TRBV27 and J usage is TRBJ2-1, with 8 bases that match TRBD1. CDR3 amino acids: CASSLAGGEQFF. CDR3 coding DNA: TGTGCCAGCAGTTTAGCAGGGGGCGAGCAGTTCTTC.